Included here is one T cell receptor beta chain sequence, with context. The antigen is not known. The method was immunoSEQ multiplex PCR; TCRdb's version includes in-frame clones alone and lacks a portion of them. Of 130,000 or so clones in the sample, 80% to 90% were seen once. Roughly 2 micrograms of genomic DNA from cryopreserved PBMCs went into TCR beta libraries. Between the trimmed V and J ends, which lost 1 base and 3 bases, there was a span of 9 bases. Germline values: CDR1 MGHRA, CDR2 YSYEKL. The CDR3 runs to 14 residues. These data come from a study of cytotoxic CD8 clonotypes in ibrutinib-treated CLL. Study-level results: Clonality went higher at ibrutinib response and then dropped back toward baseline at progression. Pretreatment clonality was elevated relative to age-matched healthy donors and paralleled circulating CD8+ T-cell counts. The public clonotypes identified were infrequent and showed contraction or stability on treatment.

The material was PBMCs, obtained after 24 months of ibrutinib treatment. The chain recombines TRBV4-1 with TRBJ1-1, with D possibly being TRBD1 (5 bases). The TCR originated in a human donor with chronic lymphocytic leukemia. CDR3 nucleotides: TGCGCCAGCAGCCAAGCACCGGGGCACACTGAAGCTTTCTTT. It encodes CASSQAPGHTEAFF.